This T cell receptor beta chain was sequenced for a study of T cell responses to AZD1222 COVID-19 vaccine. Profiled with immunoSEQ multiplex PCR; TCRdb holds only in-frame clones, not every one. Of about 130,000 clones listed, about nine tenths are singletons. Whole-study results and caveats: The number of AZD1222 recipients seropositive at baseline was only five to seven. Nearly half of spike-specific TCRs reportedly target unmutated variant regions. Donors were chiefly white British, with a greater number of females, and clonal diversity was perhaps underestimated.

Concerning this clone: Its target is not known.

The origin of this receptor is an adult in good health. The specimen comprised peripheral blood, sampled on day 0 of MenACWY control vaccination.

The CDR3 here is CASSQGLASNTGELFF. CDR3 sequence (DNA): TGTGCCAGCAGCCAAGGTCTAGCCTCGAACACCGGGGAGCTGTTTTTT. The chain is built from TRBV3-1 (or the pseudogene TRBV3-2) and TRBJ2-2, with D possibly being TRBD2 (5 bases). CDR3 size: 16 residues. Germline V gives CDR1 LGHDT, CDR2 YNNKEL (reference sequence). Deletions cut 1 base from V and 0 bases from J, with 9 bases between.